This T cell receptor beta chain stems from a study of T cells in tuberculosis. The germline V gene encodes CDR1 LGHNA and CDR2 YNFKEQ. CDR3 length: 16 residues. J gave up 2 bases and V 0 bases, and 2 bases lay outside the gene matches. Assay: immunoSEQ multiplex PCR; the TCRdb copy retains only in-frame clones and omits some. This sample has roughly 30,000 clones, with roughly nine tenths found just once. About this clone itself: What it recognizes is unknown.

Study-wide results and caveats: Using the GMM-specific repertoire gave about 86% accuracy versus 70% with motifs. Active tuberculosis alpha repertoires lay closer to GMM-specific TCRs than controls'.

This clonotype originated in a donor aged 10-29 years with latent tuberculosis or without tuberculosis infection. The chain links TRBV4-2 to TRBJ2-1, with 9 nucleotides matching TRBD2. The specimen was PBMCs. CDR3 region: CASSQEREGTYNEQFF. The CDR3 DNA follows: TGTGCCAGCAGCCAAGAGCGGGAGGGAACCTACAATGAGCAGTTCTTC.